The rows below give T cell receptor beta chains drawn from one sample of a study of shared clonotypes between healthy human individuals. TCRdb's table, derived via immunoSEQ multiplex PCR, lists solely in-frame clones and lacks some. The sample lists approximately 2.1 million clones, over 85% occurring once. The material sequenced was naive CD4+ T cells from PBMCs. Receptor source: a man between 18 and 29 years old in good health. Some clones in this sample may be carry-over from other donors' samples. Both conserved end residues are part of each CDR3. A D gene is named only where the DNA matches it firmly. The size field is filled for only some rows; it gives once, few, many or a size class.

v_call: TRBV27
j_call: TRBJ2-7
clone_size: -
d_call: -
cdr3_nt: TGTGCCAGCAGTTTATCAGGGATCCCCTTCTACGAGCAGTACTTC
cdr3_aa: CASSLSGIPFYEQYF

v_call: TRBV28
j_call: TRBJ2-2
clone_size: once
d_call: -
cdr3_nt: TGTGCCAGTGAAGTCGCGAACACCGGGGAGCTGTTTTTT
cdr3_aa: CASEVANTGELFF

v_call: TRBV15
j_call: TRBJ1-2
clone_size: -
d_call: -
cdr3_nt: TGTGCCACCAGCAGAGATAGGGGTCGGCCCTATGGCTACACCTTC
cdr3_aa: CATSRDRGRPYGYTF

v_call: TRBV18
j_call: TRBJ2-7
clone_size: -
d_call: -
cdr3_nt: TGTGCCAGCTCACCTGGGACTCTCTCCTACGAGCAGTACTTC
cdr3_aa: CASSPGTLSYEQYF

v_call: TRBV2
j_call: TRBJ2-7
clone_size: -
d_call: TRBD2
cdr3_nt: TGTGCCAGCAGTGCAGGCGCGGGAGGTTCCTACGAGCAGTACTTC
cdr3_aa: CASSAGAGGSYEQYF

v_call: TRBV6-5
j_call: TRBJ1-2
clone_size: -
d_call: TRBD1
cdr3_nt: TGTGCCAGCAGGCCCGGACAGGAATATGGCTACACCTTC
cdr3_aa: CASRPGQEYGYTF

v_call: TRBV7-2
j_call: TRBJ2-1
clone_size: -
d_call: TRBD2
cdr3_nt: TGTGCCAGCAGCTTGAGCGGGGCCAGGTGGAATGAGCAGTTCTTC
cdr3_aa: CASSLSGARWNEQFF

v_call: TRBV11-2
j_call: TRBJ1-5
clone_size: -
d_call: -
cdr3_nt: TGTGCCAGCAGCTTGAGCAGGGTAAATCAGCCCCAGCATTTT
cdr3_aa: CASSLSRVNQPQHF

v_call: TRBV9
j_call: TRBJ2-7
clone_size: -
d_call: TRBD2
cdr3_nt: TGTGCCAGCAGCGTACTAACTAGCGGGAGCTACGAGCAGTACTTC
cdr3_aa: CASSVLTSGSYEQYF

v_call: TRBV6-5
j_call: TRBJ2-7
clone_size: -
d_call: -
cdr3_nt: TGTGCCAGCAGTTACTCGAAGCATTTCCTTCGCTTC
cdr3_aa: CASSYSKHFLRF

v_call: TRBV6-5
j_call: TRBJ2-6
clone_size: -
d_call: -
cdr3_nt: TGTGCCAGCAGTTGGAGGGGGGCTGGGGCCAACGTCCTGACTTTC
cdr3_aa: CASSWRGAGANVLTF

v_call: TRBV28
j_call: TRBJ2-1
clone_size: -
d_call: TRBD2
cdr3_nt: TGTGCCAGCAGTTTATTAGCGGGAGCCTCTTACAATGAGCAGTTCTTC
cdr3_aa: CASSLLAGASYNEQFF

v_call: TRBV11-2
j_call: TRBJ2-1
clone_size: -
d_call: TRBD2
cdr3_nt: TGTGCCAGCAGCTTAGCGGGACTAGCGGGAGGATGGCAGTTCTTC
cdr3_aa: CASSLAGLAGGWQFF

v_call: TRBV7-9
j_call: TRBJ2-5
clone_size: -
d_call: TRBD2
cdr3_nt: TGTGCCAGCAGCCCCGGACTAGCGGGAGTTTCAGAGACCCAGTACTTC
cdr3_aa: CASSPGLAGVSETQYF

v_call: TRBV7-2
j_call: TRBJ2-3
clone_size: -
d_call: TRBD1
cdr3_nt: TGTGCCAGCAACCTATGGGGACAGGTGGGAACAGATACGCAGTATTTT
cdr3_aa: CASNLWGQVGTDTQYF

v_call: TRBV28
j_call: TRBJ2-1
clone_size: -
d_call: -
cdr3_nt: TGTGCCAGCAGTTACGGTTACAATGAGCAGTTCTTC
cdr3_aa: CASSYGYNEQFF

v_call: TRBV29-1
j_call: TRBJ1-4
clone_size: -
d_call: TRBD1
cdr3_nt: TGCAGCGCCGGGACAGGGGATGAAAAACTGTTTTTT
cdr3_aa: CSAGTGDEKLFF

v_call: TRBV28
j_call: TRBJ1-1
clone_size: -
d_call: TRBD1
cdr3_nt: TGTGCCAGCAGGCACCGCCAGGGGGGCACTGAAGCTTTCTTT
cdr3_aa: CASRHRQGGTEAFF

v_call: TRBV28
j_call: TRBJ2-1
clone_size: -
d_call: -
cdr3_nt: TGTGCCAACTCAAGAGGGGGGGGCAACAATGAGCAGTTCTTC
cdr3_aa: CANSRGGGNNEQFF

v_call: TRBV11-2
j_call: TRBJ1-4
clone_size: -
d_call: -
cdr3_nt: TGTGCCAGCCGGCCGGCCGGGACGAGAGAAAAACTGTTTTTT
cdr3_aa: CASRPAGTREKLFF

v_call: TRBV11-3
j_call: TRBJ2-5
clone_size: -
d_call: -
cdr3_nt: TGTGCCAGCAGCGCCGACGGGTACCAAGAGACCCAGTACTTC
cdr3_aa: CASSADGYQETQYF

v_call: TRBV7-2
j_call: TRBJ1-1
clone_size: -
d_call: -
cdr3_nt: TGTGCCAGCAGCTTGGGCCCGTCAGAGGGGAGCACTGAAGCTTTCTTT
cdr3_aa: CASSLGPSEGSTEAFF

v_call: TRBV27
j_call: TRBJ1-2
clone_size: -
d_call: -
cdr3_nt: TGTGCCAGCGGGGCCGCGAACTATGGCTACACCTTC
cdr3_aa: CASGAANYGYTF

v_call: TRBV28
j_call: TRBJ1-5
clone_size: -
d_call: -
cdr3_nt: TGTGCCAGCAGTTTCTACAGGACCCAAAGCAATCAGCCCCAGCATTTT
cdr3_aa: CASSFYRTQSNQPQHF

v_call: TRBV5-6
j_call: TRBJ1-2
clone_size: once
d_call: TRBD1
cdr3_nt: TGTGCCAGCAGCTCTCAGGGGGCGCCTGGCTACACCTTC
cdr3_aa: CASSSQGAPGYTF

v_call: TRBV5-1
j_call: TRBJ2-5
clone_size: -
d_call: -
cdr3_nt: TGCGCCAGCAGCTTGGATACAGGACAAGAGACCCAGTACTTC
cdr3_aa: CASSLDTGQETQYF

v_call: TRBV6-6
j_call: TRBJ2-1
clone_size: -
d_call: -
cdr3_nt: TGTGCCAGCAGTTACGCCGGGCCTTCCTACAATGAGCAGTTCTTC
cdr3_aa: CASSYAGPSYNEQFF

v_call: TRBV5-4
j_call: TRBJ2-5
clone_size: -
d_call: TRBD2
cdr3_nt: TGTGCCAGCAGCTTGGTAGGCGGGAGCGGGGAGACCCAGTACTTC
cdr3_aa: CASSLVGGSGETQYF

v_call: TRBV27
j_call: TRBJ2-3
clone_size: -
d_call: TRBD2
cdr3_nt: TGTGCCAGCAGTCCGCGGGGGGCGGATACGCAGTATTTT
cdr3_aa: CASSPRGADTQYF

v_call: TRBV7-7
j_call: TRBJ2-3
clone_size: -
d_call: -
cdr3_nt: TGTGCCAGCAGCGTGGACACAGGGGATACGCAGTATTTT
cdr3_aa: CASSVDTGDTQYF

v_call: TRBV11-2
j_call: TRBJ2-7
clone_size: -
d_call: -
cdr3_nt: TGTGCCAGCTCGAGGGGCGGCAGTTTTACCTACGAGCAGTACTTC
cdr3_aa: CASSRGGSFTYEQYF

v_call: TRBV4-3
j_call: TRBJ1-1
clone_size: -
d_call: -
cdr3_nt: TGCGCCAGCAGCCAGGACAAGGGGGATCGCGCTGAAGCTTTCTTT
cdr3_aa: CASSQDKGDRAEAFF

v_call: TRBV7-9
j_call: TRBJ2-3
clone_size: -
d_call: TRBD2
cdr3_nt: TGTGCCAGCAGCCGCGGACTAGCGGGAGGAACAGATACGCAGTATTTT
cdr3_aa: CASSRGLAGGTDTQYF

v_call: TRBV28
j_call: TRBJ2-1
clone_size: -
d_call: TRBD1
cdr3_nt: TGTGCCAGCAGTCAGGGAGGGGGACAGGGGGCATTGGAGCAGTTCTTC
cdr3_aa: CASSQGGGQGALEQFF

v_call: TRBV28
j_call: TRBJ1-1
clone_size: -
d_call: -
cdr3_nt: TGTGCCAGCAGTTTAAGCGTGAGAGGGACTGAAGCTTTCTTT
cdr3_aa: CASSLSVRGTEAFF

v_call: TRBV7-3
j_call: TRBJ2-1
clone_size: -
d_call: TRBD2
cdr3_nt: TGTGCCAGCAGCTTAATAGGACTAGAGGACAATGAGCAGTTCTTC
cdr3_aa: CASSLIGLEDNEQFF

v_call: TRBV19
j_call: TRBJ1-5
clone_size: few
d_call: -
cdr3_nt: TGTGCCAGTAGTATCGGTCAGAACAATCAGCCCCAGCATTTT
cdr3_aa: CASSIGQNNQPQHF

v_call: TRBV10-3
j_call: TRBJ2-7
clone_size: -
d_call: -
cdr3_nt: TGTGCCATCAGTGAAGTGGGTTTGGCCCAATCCTACGAGCAGTACTTC
cdr3_aa: CAISEVGLAQSYEQYF

v_call: TRBV10-3
j_call: TRBJ1-4
clone_size: -
d_call: -
cdr3_nt: TGTGCCATCAGTAGGGACGGAATTAATGAAAAACTGTTTTTT
cdr3_aa: CAISRDGINEKLFF

v_call: TRBV7-3
j_call: TRBJ2-2
clone_size: -
d_call: TRBD1
cdr3_nt: TGTGCCAGCAGCCGCGGACAGGGGTCCGCCGAGCTGTTTTTT
cdr3_aa: CASSRGQGSAELFF

v_call: TRBV2
j_call: TRBJ2-3
clone_size: -
d_call: -
cdr3_nt: TGTGCCAGCAGTGAAGCAACGGATACGCAGTATTTT
cdr3_aa: CASSEATDTQYF

v_call: TRBV5-4
j_call: TRBJ2-7
clone_size: -
d_call: -
cdr3_nt: TGTGCCAGCAGCCTCAGTGGGGAGCGACCCTACGAGCAGTACTTC
cdr3_aa: CASSLSGERPYEQYF

v_call: TRBV30
j_call: TRBJ1-3
clone_size: -
d_call: -
cdr3_nt: TGTGCCTGGAGTACAGGTTTCTCTGGAAACACCATATATTTT
cdr3_aa: CAWSTGFSGNTIYF

v_call: TRBV18
j_call: TRBJ2-7
clone_size: -
d_call: TRBD1
cdr3_nt: TGTGCCAGCTCACCTCAACAGGGGGTTCAAACATACTACGAGCAGTACTTC
cdr3_aa: CASSPQQGVQTYYEQYF

v_call: TRBV5-1
j_call: TRBJ1-4
clone_size: -
d_call: -
cdr3_nt: TGCGCCAGCAGCTTGGCCCGTGACGCAGGCCTGAATGAAAAACTGTTTTTT
cdr3_aa: CASSLARDAGLNEKLFF